The rows below give T cell receptor beta chains drawn from one sample of a study of blood T cell repertoires in COVID-19. Sequencing was performed with immunoSEQ multiplex PCR; in TCRdb, only in-frame clones are kept and a portion is missing. The table includes under 500,000 clones, around 91% detected once. Source material: PBMCs or T cells enriched from blood (not recorded which). The receptors shown here come from a man aged 25-40 years who had recovered from COVID-19. Each CDR3 is given with its conserved first and last residue. D genes are given only for firm matches. The size entry is marked missing in some rows and otherwise reads once, few, many or a size class.

v_gene	j_gene	abundance	d_gene	CDR3nt	CDR3aa
TRBV4-1	TRBJ2-7	-	TRBD2	TGCGCCAGCAGCCAAGACCTTGGGGGGGCCTACGAGCAGTACTTC	CASSQDLGGAYEQYF
TRBV14	TRBJ2-7	-	-	TGTGCCAGCGCGGATGACTTCCGTGACGAGCAGTACTTC	CASADDFRDEQYF
TRBV18	TRBJ1-2	-	-	TGTGCCAGCTCACCCCTCGGGTCGGGGCAGGGGCGAGTTGTTGGCTACACCTTC	CASSPLGSGQGRVVGYTF
TRBV30	TRBJ2-5	-	-	TGTGCCTGGAGTTCTTCAGGGGAGACCCAGTACTTC	CAWSSSGETQYF
TRBV13	TRBJ2-7	-	TRBD2	TGTGCCAGCAGTCGTCTCAGAGCGGGAGGGCAGTACGAGCAGTACTTC	CASSRLRAGGQYEQYF
TRBV6-2/TRBV6-3	TRBJ1-5	-	-	TGTGCCAGCAGTTGGCCCCTCAATCAGCCCCAGCATTTT	CASSWPLNQPQHF
TRBV28	TRBJ1-2	-	TRBD1	TGTGCCAGCAGTACCGGGACAGGGGTTGTTAACTATGGCTACACCTTC	CASSTGTGVVNYGYTF
TRBV28	TRBJ2-7	-	TRBD2	TGTGCCAGCAGGCGGACTAGCGGGAGCTCCTACGAGCAGTACTTC	CASRRTSGSSYEQYF
TRBV5-8	TRBJ2-1	-	TRBD1	TGTGCCAGCAGCTTTCGACAGGGGGCCCTCGGATACAATGAGCAGTTCTTC	CASSFRQGALGYNEQFF
TRBV19	TRBJ1-3	-	TRBD1	TGTGCCAGGAATTCCGGGACAGAAGCTGGAAACACCATATATTTT	CARNSGTEAGNTIYF
TRBV5-1	TRBJ1-4	-	-	TGCGCCAGCAGCTTGCAAGGGGTCGAGAATGAAAAACTGTTTTTT	CASSLQGVENEKLFF
TRBV30	TRBJ1-2	-	-	TGTGCCTGGAGTGTACGCGGCGTCTATGGCTACACCTTC	CAWSVRGVYGYTF
TRBV6-6	TRBJ1-3	-	-	TGTGCCAGCAGTCGGGACCCCGGAGACAGGTTTGCAGGAAACACCATATATTTT	CASSRDPGDRFAGNTIYF
TRBV3-1/TRBV3-2	TRBJ2-7	-	-	TGTGCCAGCAGCCAGCGGGGATACGAGCAGTACTTC	CASSQRGYEQYF
TRBV10-2	TRBJ2-2	-	TRBD2	TGCGCCAGCAATCCGGGACTAGCCCCCGGGGAGCTGTTTTTT	CASNPGLAPGELFF
TRBV5-8	TRBJ1-1	few	-	TGTGCCAGCAGCTTGGGGCAGGGCCGGGCTTTCTTT	CASSLGQGRAFF
TRBV28	TRBJ1-2	once	-	TGTGCCAGCGGGGCCCCTAGTAGCAGAAGGGACTACACCTTC	CASGAPSSRRDYTF
TRBV30	TRBJ1-2	-	-	TGTGCCTGGAGTGTACGACAGGAGGCACCCCCCGAGACGTCGAACACCTTC	CAWSVRQEAPPETSNTF
TRBV29-1	TRBJ2-1	-	-	TGCAGCGTTGTAGCATTCCGCGCAGGGGATGAGCAGTTCTTC	CSVVAFRAGDEQFF
TRBV14	TRBJ1-1	-	-	TGTGCCAGCAGCCAGATGCGGAACACTGAAGCTTTCTTT	CASSQMRNTEAFF
TRBV20-1	TRBJ2-5	-	TRBD2	TGCAGTGCAAGTCCTCCCCCTAGCGGAGAAGAGACCCAGTACTTC	CSASPPPSGEETQYF
TRBV5-5	TRBJ2-7	once	TRBD2	TGTGCCAGCAGCCCCCCAAGCGGGGTTCAGGACGAGCAGTACTTC	CASSPPSGVQDEQYF
TRBV9	TRBJ2-2	-	TRBD1	TGTGCCAGCCGCCGCCAGGGGGCGACCGGGGAGCTGTTTTTT	CASRRQGATGELFF
TRBV6-4	TRBJ2-7	-	TRBD2	TGTGCCACCCCGGGACTAGCGTATTACGAGCAGTACTTC	CATPGLAYYEQYF